Below are 32 T cell receptor beta chains sequenced from a single sample in a study of T cell responses to AZD1222 COVID-19 vaccine. TCRdb's copy holds only in-frame clones and misses some; the assay was immunoSEQ multiplex PCR. The sample has over 90,000 clones; approximately 90% are singletons. Sequencing used peripheral blood, obtained on day 0 of AZD1222 vaccination. These TCRs come from an adult in good health.

This chain joins TRBV5-1 and TRBJ2-3; tentative D call: TRBD2 (7 bases). Trimming shortened V by 3 bases and J by 4 bases, and 12 bases separated the two germline ends. Germline CDR1 is SGHRS and CDR2 is YFSETQ. This CDR3 region has 14 residues. CDR3 DNA: TGCGCCAGCAGCTGGGGGGCGGGAGCAGATACGCAGTATTTT. Translated: CASSWGAGADTQYF.

The table lists this clone with a few counts. The chain recombines TRBV5-8 with TRBJ1-1; D may be TRBD1 (5 bases). The CDR3 is made up of 16 amino acids. From germline, CDR1 is SGHTS and CDR2 YDEGEE. V was shortened by 0 bases and J by 1 base, with 13 bases between the two germline ends. The CDR3 here is CASSLAGSRPNTEAFF. In DNA form, the CDR3 reads TGTGCCAGCAGCTTGGCAGGGAGCCGGCCGAACACTGAAGCTTTCTTT.

The chain joins TRBV4-2 to TRBJ2-5; 9 bases map to TRBD2. The CDR3 extends over 18 amino acids. V was pared by 0 bases and J by 2 bases, with 10 bases of the junction left unmatched. Per the germline V gene, CDR1 is LGHNA and CDR2 is YNFKEQ. Written as DNA, the CDR3 is TGTGCCAGCAGCCAAGAATTGGTAGCGGGGGCTAAACAAGAGACCCAGTACTTC. This encodes CASSQELVAGAKQETQYF.

The chain carries TRBV4-3 and TRBJ2-1, with unresolved D. Trimming took 0 bases from V and 2 from J, leaving 11 bases between them. Germline assignment: CDR1 LGHNA and CDR2 YSLEER. The CDR3 length is 16 residues. CDR3 nucleotides: TGCGCCAGCAGCCAAGATGAGGCCCCGGCCTACAATGAGCAGTTCTTC. Translating gives CASSQDEAPAYNEQFF.

V gene TRBV4-1 combines with J gene TRBJ2-1; TRBD2 agrees at 14 bases. Unmatched junction bases numbered 11, after V lost 1 base and J lost 6 bases. Germline lookup yields CDR1 MGHRA and CDR2 YSYEKL. The CDR3 is made up of 19 amino acids. CDR3 bases: TGCGCCAGCAGCCAAGGAATCCTGGGACTAGCGGGAGATCTCAATGAGCAGTTCTTC. Translation: CASSQGILGLAGDLNEQFF.

This clone has a handful of counts. V and J are TRBV4-2 and TRBJ1-2; the match to TRBD1 covers 9 bases. J lost 7 bases, V lost 4 bases, and 16 bases had no gene match. The germline CDR1 and CDR2 sequences are LGHNA and YNFKEQ. The CDR3 covers 17 residues. CDR3 loop: CASSPAGQGIVAVGYTF. CDR3 DNA sequence: TGTGCCAGCAGCCCAGCAGGACAGGGGATAGTCGCCGTTGGCTACACCTTC.

This clone has a single count. The chain employs TRBV11-2 and TRBJ2-3; D is undetermined. V was shortened by 7 bases and J by 1 base, with 6 bases between the two germline ends. This CDR3 has 12 residues. Germline CDR1 and CDR2: SGHAT and FQNNGV. The CDR3 DNA reads TGTGCCAGCACTCCGGGCACAGATACGCAGTATTTT. Translating gives CASTPGTDTQYF.

This clone has only one observation. This rearrangement joins TRBV7-9 to TRBJ2-2, with a tentative D call TRBD1 (5 bases). This CDR3 is built from 15 residues. The germline gives CDR1 SEHNR, CDR2 FQNEAQ (reference sequence). The V gene lost 4 bases and the J gene lost 6 bases, with 15 bases spanning the gap. Here the CDR3 DNA reads TGTGCCAGCAGCTCGTCGGACACGTTGGCCGGGGAGCTGTTTTTT. This sequence encodes CASSSSDTLAGELFF.

This chain connects TRBV11-1 to TRBJ2-7, with 7 bases matching TRBD1. V lost 0 bases to trimming and J lost 2 bases; unmatched junction nucleotides: 4. Germline-derived CDR1 and CDR2 are SGHAT and FQDESV (reference sequence). The CDR3 is made up of 15 amino acids. CDR3 in amino acids: CASSLAGTAPYEQYF. The CDR3, as DNA: TGTGCCAGCAGCTTAGCTGGGACAGCCCCCTACGAGCAGTACTTC.

This chain links TRBV12-3 or TRBV12-4 with TRBJ1-5; perhaps TRBD1 as D (5 bases). The CDR3 spans 13 residues. The ends were cut back, 6 bases at V and 5 bases at J, with 11 bases in the middle. The CDR3 here is CASSPGEDQPQHF. The DNA of the CDR3 is TGTGCCAGCAGCCCGGGGGAGGATCAGCCCCAGCATTTT.

The rearrangement joins TRBV7-2 to TRBJ1-1; 7 nucleotides align to TRBD1. This CDR3 contains 14 residues. V was pared by 5 bases and J by 3 bases, with 6 bases of the junction left unmatched. Per the germline V gene, CDR1 is SGHTA and CDR2 is FQGNSA. CDR3 region: CASSTRQGYTEAFF. Here the CDR3 DNA reads TGTGCCAGCAGCACCCGACAGGGCTACACTGAAGCTTTCTTT.

The J gene is TRBJ2-2, the V gene TRBV9; TRBD1 matches at 8 bases. The CDR3 has 14 amino acids. Germline loops: CDR1 SGDLS, CDR2 YYNGEE. V shed 3 bases, J shed 5 bases, and the junction held 3 bases outside the gene matches. The CDR3 DNA follows: TGTGCCAGCAGCGGGACAGGGCCTACCGGGGAGCTGTTTTTT. Protein product: CASSGTGPTGELFF.

The chain couples TRBV13 to TRBJ2-5, with TRBD1 as a possible D gene (6 bases). Germline V gene lookup returns CDR1 PRHDT and CDR2 FYEKMQ (reference sequence). The CDR3 loop spans 16 amino acids. Trimming removed 5 bases from V and 2 bases from J, with 18 bases in between. The CDR3 DNA reads as TGTGCCAGCAGCACGTCACCCCGGGACAAGCAAGAGACCCAGTACTTC. Its translation: CASSTSPRDKQETQYF.

The CDR3 DNA reads TGTGCCAGTACCACAGTTGATAGCAATCAGCCCCAGCATTTT. Amino acid sequence: CASTTVDSNQPQHF. The chain uses TRBV19 and TRBJ1-5, with no clear D. This CDR3 contains 14 residues. In germline, CDR1 is LNHDA, CDR2 SQIVND (reference sequence). Trimming removed 7 bases from V and 0 bases from J, with 10 bases in between.

The J gene is TRBJ1-4, the V gene TRBV4-1; D gene ambiguous. The CDR3 runs 15 residues. Germline values: CDR1 MGHRA, CDR2 YSYEKL. The V gene lost 2 bases and the J gene lost 3 bases, with 10 bases spanning the gap. The CDR3 region is CASSQIFLANEKLFF. DNA of the CDR3: TGCGCCAGCAGCCAAATATTTCTAGCTAATGAAAAACTGTTTTTT.

This clone was observed once. This sequence joins TRBV28 and TRBJ1-2; 10 nucleotides align to TRBD1. V lost 6 bases and J lost 6; bases outside the gene matches: 4. The CDR3 has 13 amino acids. Germline CDR1 MDHEN, CDR2 SYDVKM. The CDR3 here is CASRSGQGHGYTF. The CDR3 nucleotides are TGTGCCAGCAGATCGGGACAGGGGCATGGCTACACCTTC.

Here the CDR3 reads CASSMGRGAEKLFF. CDR3 sequence (DNA): TGTGCCAGTAGTATGGGCAGGGGCGCTGAAAAACTGTTTTTT. V gene TRBV19 combines with J gene TRBJ1-4, with D possibly TRBD1 on 6 matching bases. CDR1 is LNHDA and CDR2 is SQIVND in the germline V gene (reference sequence). Trimming removed 3 bases from V and 7 bases from J, with 12 bases in between. The CDR3 consists of 14 residues.

The rearrangement joins TRBV27 to TRBJ1-4; 8 bases line up with TRBD1. Germline V gene data show CDR1 as MNHEY and CDR2 as SMNVEV (reference sequence). With 1 base clipped from V and 8 bases from J, the junction kept 6 bases outside the gene matches. This CDR3 region has 15 residues. CDR3: CASSLLSRGREKLFF. CDR3 nucleotides: TGTGCCAGCAGTTTATTATCCAGGGGGCGCGAAAAACTGTTTTTT.

The J gene is TRBJ2-7, the V gene TRBV25-1; D possibly matches TRBD1 or TRBD2 (5 bases each). Germline V gene lookup returns CDR1 MGHDK and CDR2 SYGVNS. V shed 2 bases and J shed 5 bases, with 13 bases lying between them. This CDR3 spans 14 amino acids. As DNA, the CDR3 is TGTGCCAGCAGTGAAGGCGGCAGGGACCACGAGCAGTACTTC. Amino acids: CASSEGGRDHEQYF.

The V and J genes are TRBV9 and TRBJ2-7; 7 nucleotides line up with TRBD2. V dropped 0 bases and J dropped 5; count of bases not matched to a gene: 11. The CDR3 has 16 amino acids. Germline V gene lookup returns CDR1 SGDLS and CDR2 YYNGEE. Written as DNA, the CDR3 is TGTGCCAGCAGCGTAGCTTTAGGCGGGGCGGGAGACGAGCAGTACTTC. It specifies CASSVALGGAGDEQYF.

CDR3 residues: CASRLMTGRSTDTQYF. Written as DNA, the CDR3 is TGCGCCAGCAGGCTGATGACAGGGCGTTCGACAGATACGCAGTATTTT. This chain uses TRBV23-1 with TRBJ2-3; 7 bases align to TRBD1. TRBV23-1 is known as an ORF, though its function is uncertain. Trimming at V came to 6 bases and at J to 3 bases, leaving 12 bases not matched to a gene. This CDR3 has 16 amino acids.

The chain carries TRBV14 and TRBJ1-5; D is unresolved. CDR3 length equals 14 residues. V dropped 1 base and J dropped 3 bases, with 7 bases sitting between them. Germline V lookup: CDR1 SGHDN, CDR2 FVKESK. The CDR3 coding sequence is TGTGCCAGCAGCCAAGCCGGACTCAATCAGCCCCAGCATTTT. As protein: CASSQAGLNQPQHF.

The chain recombines TRBV5-4 with TRBJ1-1; 7 bases map to TRBD1. With 1 base clipped from V and 2 bases from J, the junction kept 5 bases outside the gene matches. CDR3 length equals 15 residues. CDR1 and CDR2 (germline): SGHNT, YYREEE (reference sequence). CDR3 DNA: TGTGCCAGCAGCTTGAGGCGACAGGGAAACACTGAAGCTTTCTTT. Protein product: CASSLRRQGNTEAFF. The whole variable domain, remainder taken from reference TRBV5-4 and TRBJ1-1, is ETGVTQSPTHLIKTRGQQVTLRCSSQSGHNTVSWYQQALGQGPQFIFQYYREEENGRGNFPPRFSGLQFPNYSSELNVNALELDDSALYLCASSLRRQGNTEAFFGQGTRLTVV.

V and J are TRBV4-2 and TRBJ2-5, with 12 bases fitting TRBD2. Germline V gene data show CDR1 as LGHNA and CDR2 as YNFKEQ. The junction had 9 bases not matched to a gene; V was cut back by 4 bases and J by 0 bases. There are 18 residues in the CDR3. The CDR3 loop reads CASSPRLAGALYQETQYF. The CDR3 DNA reads TGTGCCAGCAGCCCCCGACTAGCGGGGGCCTTGTACCAAGAGACCCAGTACTTC.

The V call is TRBV29-1, the J call TRBJ1-1; weak D call: TRBD1 (5 bases). This CDR3 region has 13 residues. Trimming cost V 2 bases and J 4 bases, with 11 bases left between them. The V gene's germline CDR1 is SQVTM and CDR2 ANQGSEA. The CDR3 nucleotides read TGCAGCGTTGAATCCCGGGGGGGCACTGAAGCTTTCTTT. Its protein product is CSVESRGGTEAFF.

The rearrangement joins TRBV7-3 to TRBJ2-2; D is uncertain. The CDR3 loop spans 12 amino acids. V lost 6 bases to trimming and J lost 7 bases, with 9 bases between them. The germline V gene has CDR1 SGHTA and CDR2 FQGTGA. The CDR3 sequence: CASRPVGGELFF. Here the CDR3 DNA reads TGTGCCAGCAGACCAGTAGGCGGGGAGCTGTTTTTT.

V is TRBV28 and J is TRBJ1-5, with a tentative D call TRBD1 (6 bases). Germline V gene lookup returns CDR1 MDHEN and CDR2 SYDVKM. V lost 5 bases and J lost 5, with 13 bases in between. This CDR3 contains 14 residues. CDR3: CASSINRDHQPQHF. Here the CDR3 DNA reads TGTGCCAGCAGTATCAACAGGGACCATCAGCCCCAGCATTTT.

The J gene is TRBJ2-7, the V gene TRBV4-1, with D perhaps being TRBD1 or TRBD2 (6 bases each). Germline CDR1 and CDR2: MGHRA and YSYEKL. The CDR3 contains 15 residues. The V end lost 0 bases, the J end lost 4 bases, and 13 bases lay between the germline ends. DNA of the CDR3: TGCGCCAGCAGCCAAGATTCGGGGGCGGGTTACGAGCAGTACTTC. Its protein is CASSQDSGAGYEQYF.

The V and J genes are TRBV30 and TRBJ1-2, with D maybe TRBD1 (5 bases). The CDR3 spans 16 residues. Trimming left V 0 bases short and J 3 bases short, with 17 bases between. The germline CDR1 and CDR2 sequences are GTSNPN and SVGIG (reference sequence). CDR3 nucleotides: TGTGCCTGGAGTGTATACCCCAGGGTGCGGGACTATGGCTACACCTTC. Its translation: CAWSVYPRVRDYGYTF.

The chain uses TRBV12-3 or TRBV12-4 and TRBJ1-2; D uncertain. The CDR3 extends over 13 amino acids. V was pared by 7 bases and J by 2 bases, with 11 bases between. As DNA, the CDR3 is TGTGCCAGCACCACTATAGGGAACTATGGCTACACCTTC. Translated, it gives CASTTIGNYGYTF.

This clone was counted a single time. The chain is built from TRBV18 and TRBJ1-4, with D tentatively TRBD1 (6 bases). Trimming pared 4 bases from V and 4 bases from J, leaving 10 bases between. CDR1 is KGHSH and CDR2 is LQKENI in the germline V gene. There are 14 residues in the CDR3. Written as DNA, the CDR3 is TGTGCCAGCTCACTTCGGACAGATAATGAAAAACTGTTTTTT. It is translated as CASSLRTDNEKLFF.

The chain links TRBV5-4 to TRBJ1-2; D not certain. Per germline, CDR1 SGHNT and CDR2 YYREEE (reference sequence). This CDR3 has 12 amino acids. V lost 2 bases and J lost 8, with 10 bases in between. CDR3 coding DNA: TGTGCCAGCAGCTTACGGGGAGGGGGCTACACCTTC. It encodes CASSLRGGGYTF.